This T cell receptor (beta chain) stems from a study of T cell responses to AZD1222 COVID-19 vaccine. Study background: Pooled samples include second doses given at about 4 or 12 weeks. Study outcomes and limitations: The donors showed a predominance of white British ancestry and of females, with possible underestimation of clonal diversity. Spike was spanned by vaccine-associated CD4 TCRs, which were dominant at 160-218 and 743-854. Breadth and depth of Spike-specific TCRs rose after two AZD1222 doses.

On this clone itself: Its antigen is unidentified.

Method: immunoSEQ multiplex PCR; TCRdb's copy keeps in-frame clones and lacks some. The data contain 95,000 to 150,000 clones, roughly 87% of them singletons. The CDR3 has 16 amino acids. Germline V gives CDR1 MNHEY, CDR2 SVGEGT. V shed 6 bases, J shed 0 bases, and the junction held 8 bases outside the gene matches. The J gene is TRBJ2-7, the V gene TRBV6-2 or TRBV6-3; 10 bases fit TRBD2. The sequence was collected from an adult in good health. The sequencing here drew on peripheral blood, taken on day 0 of AZD1222 vaccination. In DNA, the CDR3 is TGTGCCAGCAGCCTACAAACTAGCGGGGACTCCTACGAGCAGTACTTC. Protein product: CASSLQTSGDSYEQYF.